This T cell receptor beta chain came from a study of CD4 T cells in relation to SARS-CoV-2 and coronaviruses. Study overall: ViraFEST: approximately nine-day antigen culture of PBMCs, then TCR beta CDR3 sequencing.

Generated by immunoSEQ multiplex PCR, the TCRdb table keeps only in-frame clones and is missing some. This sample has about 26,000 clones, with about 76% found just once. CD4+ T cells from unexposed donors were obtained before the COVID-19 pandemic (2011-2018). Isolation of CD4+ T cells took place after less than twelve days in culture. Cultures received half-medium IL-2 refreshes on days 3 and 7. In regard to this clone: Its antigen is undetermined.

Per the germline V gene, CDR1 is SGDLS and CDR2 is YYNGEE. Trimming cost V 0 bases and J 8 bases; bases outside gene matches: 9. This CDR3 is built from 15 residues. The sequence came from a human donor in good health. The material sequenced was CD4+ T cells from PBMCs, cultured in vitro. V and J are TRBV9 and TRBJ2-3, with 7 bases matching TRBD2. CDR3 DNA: TGTGCCAGCAGCGTAGCGGGGGGTTATCTAGGTACGCAGTATTTT. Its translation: CASSVAGGYLGTQYF.